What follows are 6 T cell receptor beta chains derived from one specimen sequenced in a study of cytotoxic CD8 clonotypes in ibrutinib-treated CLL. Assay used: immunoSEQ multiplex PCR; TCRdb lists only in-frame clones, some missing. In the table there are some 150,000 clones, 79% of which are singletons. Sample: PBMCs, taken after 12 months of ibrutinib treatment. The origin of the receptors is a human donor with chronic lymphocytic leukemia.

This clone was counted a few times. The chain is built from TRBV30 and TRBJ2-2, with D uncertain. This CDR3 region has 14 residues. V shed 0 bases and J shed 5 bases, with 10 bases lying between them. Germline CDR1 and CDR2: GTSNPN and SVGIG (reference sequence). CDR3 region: CAWSVSLVTGELFF. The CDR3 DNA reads TGTGCCTGGAGTGTAAGTCTAGTGACCGGGGAGCTGTTTTTT.

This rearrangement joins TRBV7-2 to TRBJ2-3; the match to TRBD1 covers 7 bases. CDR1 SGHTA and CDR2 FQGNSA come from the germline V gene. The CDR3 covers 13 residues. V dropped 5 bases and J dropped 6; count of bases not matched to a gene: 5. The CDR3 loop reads CASSADRVDTQYF. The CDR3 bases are TGTGCCAGCAGCGCCGACAGGGTGGATACGCAGTATTTT.

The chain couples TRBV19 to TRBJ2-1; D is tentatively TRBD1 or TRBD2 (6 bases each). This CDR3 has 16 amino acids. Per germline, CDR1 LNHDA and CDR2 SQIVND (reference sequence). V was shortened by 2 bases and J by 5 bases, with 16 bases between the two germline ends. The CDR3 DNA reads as TGTGCCAGTAGTATAAATCGGGGGCGGGGAAACAATGAGCAGTTCTTC. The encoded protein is CASSINRGRGNNEQFF.

The CDR3 here is CASSLTASYEQYF. The CDR3 nucleotides read TGTGCCAGCAGCTTAACAGCGTCCTACGAGCAGTACTTC. The chain combines TRBV7-6 with TRBJ2-7; D uncertain. This CDR3 contains 13 residues. Germline CDR1 and CDR2: SGHVS and FNYEAQ. Trimming removed 2 bases at V and 1 base at J, with 6 bases between.

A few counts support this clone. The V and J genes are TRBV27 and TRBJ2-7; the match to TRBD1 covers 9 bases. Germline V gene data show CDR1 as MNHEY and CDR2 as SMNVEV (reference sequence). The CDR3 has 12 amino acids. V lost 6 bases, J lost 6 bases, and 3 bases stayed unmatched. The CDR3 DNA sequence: TGTGCCAGCAGGTTGACAGGGGGCGAGCAGTACTTC. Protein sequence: CASRLTGGEQYF.

CDR3: CASSRGVTEAFF. The CDR3 DNA reads as TGTGCCAGCAGCAGGGGTGTGACTGAAGCTTTCTTT. The V and J genes are TRBV6-5 and TRBJ1-1; tentative D call: TRBD1 (6 bases). The V gene lost 6 bases and the J gene lost 5 bases, with 10 bases spanning the gap. CDR3 length: 12 residues. CDR1 MNHEY and CDR2 SVGAGI come from the germline V gene.